This TCR beta chain was profiled in a study of human T cells and chemical hapten exposure. TCRdb recomputed calls from the RACE reads with MiXCR, one row per CDR3 protein. Here the sample spans about 74,000 distinct CDR3 sequences, around 30% being singletons. As to time point: patch test 1, 2 weeks after DPC sensitization. Regarding treatment: therapeutic diphenylcyclopropenone sensitization with weekly scalp DPC. This TCR came from a man aged 35 to 55 with alopecia areata. Some clones in this sample may be carry-over from other donors' samples. The sample in question was whole blood, obtained in connection with sensitization to the hapten diphenylcyclopropenone (DPC).

The CDR3 DNA sequence: TGCGCCAGCAGCCTCTTCCTAGCGGGCGGGAACGAGCAGTACTTC. Protein product: CASSLFLAGGNEQYF. This chain connects TRBV4-3 to TRBJ2-7; 8 nucleotides line up with TRBD2. V gave up 4 bases and J gave up 5 bases; unmatched junction bases: 10. The germline gives CDR1 LGHNA, CDR2 YSLEER. The CDR3 covers 15 residues.